The 6 T cell receptor beta chains presented below share a single source sample, sequenced in a study of blood T cell repertoires in COVID-19. The table came from immunoSEQ multiplex PCR; TCRdb's copy has only in-frame clones and leaves some out. Here the sample spans hundreds of thousands of clones, 70% to 90% being singletons. Sequencing used peripheral blood. These receptors were taken from a woman aged 45-60 years with COVID-19, enrolled during active disease.

In regard to this clone: The same CDR3 can be traced to other DNA sequences in this sample. The V gene is TRBV5-1, the J gene TRBJ2-3; TRBD2 matches at 9 bases. CDR1 and CDR2 (germline): SGHRS, YFSETQ. The CDR3 extends over 16 amino acids. Trimming cost V 0 bases and J 1 base; bases outside gene matches: 3. CDR3 region: CASSLGIAGGTDTQYF. CDR3 bases: TGCGCCAGCAGCTTGGGAATAGCGGGGGGCACAGATACGCAGTATTTT.

The chain carries TRBV5-6 and TRBJ2-2; a weak D match, TRBD1 (7 bases). Trimming pared 0 bases from V and 4 bases from J, leaving 10 bases between. The CDR3 is made up of 15 amino acids. From germline, CDR1 is SGHDT and CDR2 YYEEEE. CDR3 bases: TGTGCCAGCAGCTTGGGACAGGGAGGCACCGGGGAGCTGTTTTTT. It yields the protein CASSLGQGGTGELFF.

The rearrangement links TRBV19 to TRBJ1-2; unclear D gene. The germline V and J ends were trimmed by 3 bases and 8 bases, with 16 bases remaining between them. The CDR3 is made up of 14 amino acids. Germline lookup yields CDR1 LNHDA and CDR2 SQIVND (reference sequence). CDR3 region: CASSISLADKGYTF. CDR3 nucleotides: TGTGCCAGTAGTATTAGTTTGGCCGACAAGGGCTACACCTTC.

The gene calls are TRBV5-1 and TRBJ2-1, with D possibly being TRBD1 (5 bases). The CDR3 is made up of 13 amino acids. V lost 4 bases to trimming and J lost 5 bases, with 10 bases between them. Germline-derived CDR1 and CDR2 are SGHRS and YFSETQ. The chain's CDR3 is CASSTRQNNEQFF. The CDR3 DNA reads as TGCGCCAGCAGCACCCGACAGAACAATGAGCAGTTCTTC.

V gene TRBV27 combines with J gene TRBJ2-1, with 7 bases identical to TRBD2. CDR1 MNHEY and CDR2 SMNVEV come from the germline V gene (reference sequence). The V and J ends lost 5 bases and 0 bases, in that order; junction bases with no gene match: 13. The CDR3 is 18 amino acids. CDR3 sequence: CASSLLSTSASSYNEQFF. The DNA for the CDR3 is TGTGCCAGCAGTCTCCTATCCACTAGCGCGAGCTCCTACAATGAGCAGTTCTTC.

The J gene is TRBJ2-5, the V gene TRBV5-4, with 10 bases fitting TRBD2. The CDR3 is 16 residues long. V was pared by 6 bases and J by 3 bases, with 11 bases of the junction left unmatched. The germline V gene has CDR1 SGHNT and CDR2 YYREEE (reference sequence). The CDR3 loop is CASTKQRTSGKETQYF. CDR3 in DNA: TGTGCCAGCACGAAACAAAGGACTAGCGGAAAAGAGACCCAGTACTTC.